This TCR beta chain came from a study of technical replicates of blood from a handful of donors. Germline-derived CDR1 and CDR2 are LNHDA and SQIVND (reference sequence). V lost 11 bases, J lost 2 bases, and 10 bases stayed unmatched. The CDR3 sequence is 14 residues long. Assay: immunoSEQ multiplex PCR; the TCRdb copy retains only in-frame clones and omits some. The table has under 65,000 clones, around nine tenths seen once; the top ten hold approximately 5%. The clonotype comes from a human donor in good health. Some clones in this sample may be carry-over from other donors' samples. Source material: PBMCs. V is TRBV19 and J is TRBJ1-2; 8 positions agree with TRBD1. This CDR3 is CAAKPRTGNYGYTF. CDR3 bases: TGTGCCGCCAAGCCCCGGACAGGGAACTATGGCTACACCTTC.